One sample yielded the 24 T cell receptor beta chains listed below, sequenced in a study of T cell responses to AZD1222 COVID-19 vaccine. Data came from immunoSEQ multiplex PCR; TCRdb stores just in-frame clones and leaves some out. Seen here are around 100,000 clones, about 85% observed once, and the top ten hold about 2.5%. Sequencing was performed on peripheral blood, taken 28 days after the second AZD1222 dose. The source is an adult who received the AZD1222 COVID-19 vaccine.

The chain combines TRBV11-2 with TRBJ1-1; 7 bases are a match to TRBD1. V was clipped by 4 bases and J by 4 bases; unmatched bases: 6. Germline CDR1 reads SGHAT; CDR2 reads FQNNGV. This CDR3 spans 14 amino acids. The chain's CDR3 is CASSSIGGLTEAFF. Here the CDR3 DNA reads TGTGCCAGCAGCTCCATAGGGGGCCTCACTGAAGCTTTCTTT.

This rearrangement joins TRBV30 to TRBJ1-6; 12 positions agree with TRBD1. Germline trimming cut 0 bases from V and 7 bases from J; bases unmatched to any gene: 10. This CDR3 is 18 amino acids long. Germline values: CDR1 GTSNPN, CDR2 SVGIG (reference sequence). CDR3 in amino acids: CAWSVEGQGARFNSPLHF. The DNA of the CDR3 is TGTGCCTGGAGTGTAGAGGGACAGGGGGCGCGATTCAATTCACCCCTCCACTTT.

V is TRBV5-1 and J is TRBJ2-5; 8 positions match TRBD1. Germline-derived CDR1 and CDR2 are SGHRS and YFSETQ. V shed 3 bases and J 0 bases; nucleotides not matched to a gene: 10. CDR3 length: 17 amino acids. CDR3 nucleotide sequence: TGCGCCAGCAGCTCGCACTGGGGACAGGCGAACCAAGAGACCCAGTACTTC. This codes for CASSSHWGQANQETQYF.

V is TRBV10-3 and J is TRBJ2-2; a possible D gene is TRBD1 (5 bases). V was shortened by 0 bases and J by 5 bases, with 13 bases between the two germline ends. The V gene's germline CDR1 is ENHRY and CDR2 SYGVKD. The CDR3 contains 16 residues. CDR3 sequence reads: CAISESPRARTGELFF. The CDR3 coding sequence is TGTGCCATCAGTGAGTCTCCCAGGGCGCGGACCGGGGAGCTGTTTTTT.

This chain connects TRBV28 to TRBJ1-4; 10 bases are a match to TRBD1. The CDR3 spans 14 residues. Germline V lookup: CDR1 MDHEN, CDR2 SYDVKM. The V segment lost 3 bases and the J segment 10 bases; nucleotides outside the gene matches: 5. The CDR3 reads CASSFGTGVGKLFF. The CDR3 coding sequence is TGTGCCAGCAGTTTCGGGACAGGGGTAGGAAAACTGTTTTTT.

The chain has TRBV6-6 and TRBJ1-6; D ambiguous. Germline assignment: CDR1 MNHNY and CDR2 SVGAGI (reference sequence). Trimming removed 6 bases at V and 4 bases at J, with 10 bases between. The CDR3 contains 14 residues. CDR3 region: CASSPSFYNSPLHF. The CDR3 DNA reads as TGTGCCAGCAGCCCCTCCTTTTATAATTCACCCCTCCACTTT.

V and J are TRBV5-1 and TRBJ1-1; the D is unclear. CDR3 length: 15 residues. The germline gives CDR1 SGHRS, CDR2 YFSETQ. Trimming left V 3 bases short and J 8 bases short, with 20 bases between. The DNA for the CDR3 is TGCGCCAGCAGCTGGCGAGAGGGCGCGGTGGGGGAAGCTTTCTTT. This sequence encodes CASSWREGAVGEAFF.

This clone appeared a single time. The V call is TRBV6-5, the J call TRBJ2-5; TRBD1 matches 10 bases. The CDR3 is made up of 15 amino acids. V was clipped by 6 bases and J by 4 bases; unmatched bases: 8. The germline V gene encodes CDR1 MNHEY and CDR2 SVGAGI. The CDR3 nucleotides read TGTGCCAGCAGACAAACCGGGACAGGGGTAGAGACCCAGTACTTC. Translated: CASRQTGTGVETQYF.

The V and J genes are TRBV18 and TRBJ1-1; D uncertain. Germline assignment: CDR1 KGHSH and CDR2 LQKENI. CDR3 length equals 15 residues. V lost 0 bases and J 2 bases, leaving 10 bases between the germline ends. CDR3 protein: CASSPPKITNTEAFF. CDR3 nucleotide sequence: TGTGCCAGCTCACCACCGAAGATCACCAACACTGAAGCTTTCTTT.

The chain links TRBV28 to TRBJ2-3; D is uncertain. The germline V and J ends were trimmed by 6 bases and 6 bases, with 19 bases remaining between them. CDR3 size: 15 residues. The germline gives CDR1 MDHEN, CDR2 SYDVKM. The CDR3 bases are TGTGCCAGCAGGTCCCTGGAAAAACGTGGGGATACGCAGTATTTT. Its protein product is CASRSLEKRGDTQYF.

The chain combines TRBV12-3 or TRBV12-4 with TRBJ2-6; D remains ambiguous. V lost 8 bases and J 5 bases, leaving 7 bases between the germline ends. CDR3 size: 12 residues. The CDR3 DNA reads TGTGCCAGCGGGAAGAGGGCCAACGTCCTGACTTTC. Its protein is CASGKRANVLTF.

This sequence joins TRBV28 and TRBJ2-5; 8 nucleotides agree with TRBD2. CDR3 length equals 15 residues. Germline assignment: CDR1 MDHEN and CDR2 SYDVKM. The J segment lost 3 bases and the V segment lost 8 bases, leaving 11 bases of the junction unmatched. CDR3: CASRGSAGVKETQYF. Written as DNA, the CDR3 is TGTGCCAGCCGTGGATCAGCGGGAGTTAAAGAGACCCAGTACTTC.

V is TRBV19 and J is TRBJ2-7, with D possibly matching TRBD2 (5 bases). Germline loops: CDR1 LNHDA, CDR2 SQIVND (reference sequence). Trimming removed 3 bases from V and 0 bases from J, with 9 bases in between. This CDR3 is 14 amino acids long. DNA for the CDR3: TGTGCCAGTAGTATGGTCGGGATCTCCTACGAGCAGTACTTC. As protein: CASSMVGISYEQYF.

This clone appeared a few times. The junction differs from germline at one of its ends, possibly a read error. This chain links TRBV7-7 with TRBJ2-7; D may be TRBD1 (7 bases). The CDR3 runs 15 residues. CDR1 is SSHAT, CDR2 FNYEAQ, per germline (reference sequence). The CDR3 sequence is CASSLGAGGSHEQYF. CDR3 nucleotide sequence: TGTGCTAGCAGCTTAGGGGCAGGGGGGAGCCACGAGCAGTACTTC. Combining the CDR3 with reference TRBV7-7 and TRBJ2-7 gives the whole variable domain GAGVSQSPRYKVTKRGQDVTLRCDPISSHATLYWYQQALGQGPEFLTYFNYEAQPDKSGLPSDRFSAERPEGSISTLTIQRTEQRDSAMYRCASSLGAGGSHEQYFGPGTRLTVT.

J is TRBJ1-1 and V is TRBV9; 7 bases line up with TRBD1. This CDR3 comprises 14 residues. V shed 4 bases, J shed 5 bases, and the junction held 8 bases outside the gene matches. Germline V CDR1 and CDR2: SGDLS, YYNGEE. This CDR3 is CASSLTGFGTEAFF. CDR3 bases: TGTGCCAGCAGCCTGACAGGGTTTGGGACTGAAGCTTTCTTT.

This chain links TRBV7-3 with TRBJ1-2; no reliable D call. Trimming cost V 3 bases and J 1 base, with 6 bases left between them. CDR3 length: 13 residues. Germline-derived CDR1 and CDR2 are SGHTA and FQGTGA. The CDR3 coding sequence is TGTGCCAGCAGCTTGCAGAATAACTATGGCTACACCTTC. This gives the protein CASSLQNNYGYTF.

The CDR3 DNA follows: TGTGCCAGTAGTACCTGGACCGTTGCTAACTATGGCTACACCTTC. Protein: CASSTWTVANYGYTF. V is TRBV19 and J is TRBJ1-2; D gene uncertain. CDR1 and CDR2 from the germline V gene are LNHDA and SQIVND (reference sequence). Trimming removed 4 bases at V and 0 bases at J, with 12 bases between. The CDR3 extends over 15 amino acids.

The V call is TRBV29-1, the J call TRBJ2-5; no reliable D call. The V end lost 6 bases, the J end lost 2 bases, and 19 bases lay between the germline ends. Germline V gene lookup returns CDR1 SQVTM and CDR2 ANQGSEA. There are 15 residues in the CDR3. The CDR3 loop is CSVGPLGRAQETQYF. The DNA for the CDR3 is TGCAGCGTCGGTCCGTTGGGTCGCGCACAAGAGACCCAGTACTTC. Complete variable domain (other parts from reference TRBV29-1 and TRBJ2-5): SAVISQKPSRDICQRGTSLTIQCQVDSQVTMMFWYRQQPGQSLTLIATANQGSEATYESGFVIDKFPISRPNLTFSTLTVSNMSPEDSSIYLCSVGPLGRAQETQYFGPGTRLLVL.

The chain employs TRBV7-2 and TRBJ1-2, with D possibly TRBD1 on 5 matching bases. The CDR3 is 16 amino acids. V was trimmed by 2 bases and J by 1 base, leaving 14 bases between them. Germline V gene data show CDR1 as SGHTA and CDR2 as FQGNSA. The CDR3 sequence: CASSLRRRGSNYGYTF. The CDR3 DNA follows: TGTGCCAGCAGCTTACGGCGGAGGGGAAGTAACTATGGCTACACCTTC.

The chain combines TRBV20-1 with TRBJ2-4; 9 nucleotides line up with TRBD2. Losses at the gene ends were 3 bases for V and 0 bases for J; bases not matched to a gene: 6. Germline CDR1 DFQATT, CDR2 SNEGSKA (reference sequence). The CDR3 is 16 residues long. CDR3 loop: CSASPSGVAAKNIQYF. Written as DNA, the CDR3 is TGCAGTGCTAGTCCTAGCGGGGTAGCAGCCAAAAACATTCAGTACTTC.

The rearrangement uses TRBV6-5 and TRBJ2-3, with unresolved D. The ends were cut back, 0 bases at V and 4 bases at J, with 5 bases in the middle. The CDR3 runs 13 residues. CDR1 and CDR2 from the germline V gene are MNHEY and SVGAGI. Here the CDR3 reads CASSYSKSDTQYF. Written as DNA, the CDR3 is TGTGCCAGCAGTTACTCGAAATCAGATACGCAGTATTTT.

The chain uses TRBV19 and TRBJ1-5; D is ambiguous. This CDR3 region has 14 residues. In germline, CDR1 is LNHDA, CDR2 SQIVND (reference sequence). Trimming stripped 6 bases from V and 5 bases from J, with 14 bases between. The DNA for the CDR3 is TGTGCCAGTAGCCTAAGCTGGAGGGATCAGCCCCAGCATTTT. Protein product: CASSLSWRDQPQHF.

The table lists this clone with a count of one. The chain combines TRBV27 with TRBJ1-1, with 7 bases matching TRBD1. After removal of 5 bases from V and 1 base from J, the junction contained 16 bases not matched to a gene. Germline-derived CDR1 and CDR2 are MNHEY and SMNVEV (reference sequence). The CDR3 is made up of 18 amino acids. CDR3 in amino acids: CASSTYQTGKVGNTEAFF. The CDR3 nucleotides are TGTGCCAGCAGTACCTATCAGACAGGGAAAGTGGGGAACACTGAAGCTTTCTTT.

CDR3 sequence reads: CASSLGTSGSGTYEQYF. Here the CDR3 DNA reads TGCGCCAGCAGCTTAGGGACTAGCGGGTCCGGGACCTACGAGCAGTACTTC. This chain links TRBV5-1 with TRBJ2-7; TRBD2 matches at 12 bases. CDR3 length: 17 amino acids. The V segment lost 2 bases and the J segment 2 bases; nucleotides outside the gene matches: 8. Looked up from germline, CDR1 is SGHRS and CDR2 is YFSETQ.